The next 10 T cell receptor beta chains were all read from a single sample in a study of T cells in Graves' hyperthyroidism and ophthalmopathy. The investigators amplified TCR beta CDR3 regions from RNA transcripts. HTBI primers were the set used in a first-round RT-PCR of the TCR CDR3. TCRdb re-analysed the multiplex PCR reads in MiXCR, keeping a single row per CDR3 protein. The data contain 400,000 or so distinct CDR3 sequences, approximately 14% of them singletons. The sample consisted of blood. All receptors come from an older woman with Graves' ophthalmopathy.

This clonotype was seen ten or more times. CDR3 DNA sequence: TGCAGTGCTAGGGCCGGACAGGCGGGGTACGAGCAGTACTTC. Residues: CSARAGQAGYEQYF. The J gene is TRBJ2-7, the V gene TRBV20-1, with D possibly TRBD1 on 7 matching bases. The CDR3 totals 14 residues. The V gene's germline CDR1 is DFQATT and CDR2 SNEGSKA (reference sequence). Trimming pared 3 bases from V and 4 bases from J, leaving 16 bases between.

The chain employs TRBV7-8 and TRBJ2-5; TRBD1 aligns across 8 bases. V shed 5 bases, J shed 5 bases, and the junction held 10 bases outside the gene matches. Germline CDR1 and CDR2: SGHVS and FQNEAQ. This CDR3 comprises 15 residues. In DNA, the CDR3 is TGTGCCAGCAGCCCGGACAGGGTCCGGGGGGAGACCCAGTACTTC. This codes for CASSPDRVRGETQYF.

The chain combines TRBV6-1 with TRBJ1-4, with D tentatively TRBD1 (6 bases). CDR3 length: 13 residues. V lost 8 bases and J 1 base, leaving 8 bases between the germline ends. Germline assignment: CDR1 MNHNS and CDR2 SASEGT. The CDR3 sequence: CASGGGTNEKLFF. The CDR3 DNA follows: TGTGCCAGCGGGGGCGGAACTAATGAAAAACTGTTTTTT.

With regard to this clonotype: This may stem from a read error, because a much larger clone lies one nucleotide away. V gene TRBV19 combines with J gene TRBJ2-1; D not certain. Germline V CDR1 and CDR2: LNHDA, SQIVND (reference sequence). This CDR3 contains 15 residues. CDR3 amino acids: CASSARVNIGNEQLF. CDR3 nucleotide sequence: TGTGCCAGTAGTGCCCGGGTGAACATCGGCAATGAGCAGCTCTTC. The entire variable domain, with the rest obtained from reference TRBV19 and TRBJ2-1, is as follows: DGGITQSPKYLFRKEGQNVTLSCEQNLNHDAMYWYRQDPGQGLRLIYYSQIVNDFQKGDIAEGYSVSREKKESFPLTVTSAQKNPTAFYLCASSARVNIGNEQLFGPGTRLTVL.

In its sample, this clonotype was seen a few times. This rearrangement joins TRBV5-8 to TRBJ2-1; TRBD2 aligns across 13 bases. The CDR3 sequence is 15 residues long. Unmatched junction bases numbered 5, after V lost 4 bases and J lost 7 bases. The germline CDR1 and CDR2 sequences are SGHTS and YDEGEE. CDR3 in amino acids: CASSRLAGGSNEQFF. CDR3 DNA: TGTGCCAGCAGCAGACTAGCGGGAGGCAGTAATGAGCAGTTCTTC.

This clonotype was detected ten times or more. The chain combines TRBV5-1 with TRBJ1-5; D might be TRBD1 (6 bases). There are 15 residues in the CDR3. Germline CDR1 SGHRS, CDR2 YFSETQ. The ends were cut back, 4 bases at V and 2 bases at J, with 13 bases in the middle. CDR3 residues: CASSPMTGGNQPQHF. CDR3 coding DNA: TGCGCCAGCAGCCCGATGACAGGAGGCAATCAGCCCCAGCATTTT. The whole variable domain, remainder taken from reference TRBV5-1 and TRBJ1-5, is KAGVTQTPRYLIKTRGQQVTLSCSPISGHRSVSWYQQTPGQGLQFLFEYFSETQRNKGNFPGRFSGRQFSNSRSEMNVSTLELGDSALYLCASSPMTGGNQPQHFGDGTRLSIL.

At least ten counts were recorded for this clonotype. The chain carries TRBV5-6 and TRBJ1-2; 7 bases line up with TRBD1. The CDR3 is 14 residues long. Germline V gene data show CDR1 as SGHDT and CDR2 as YYEEEE. V trimming: 2 bases; J trimming: 5 bases; junction bases outside the gene matches: 6. CDR3: CASSLRGQTYGYTF. CDR3 sequence (DNA): TGTGCCAGCAGCTTAAGGGGGCAAACGTATGGCTACACCTTC.

The CDR3 spells CSAADRGGHEQYF. As DNA, the CDR3 is TGCAGTGCTGCGGACAGGGGGGGCCACGAGCAGTACTTC. The chain is built from TRBV20-1 and TRBJ2-7; the match to TRBD1 covers 10 bases. Looked up from germline, CDR1 is DFQATT and CDR2 is SNEGSKA (reference sequence). V shed 5 bases, J shed 5 bases, and the junction held 6 bases outside the gene matches. This CDR3 is 13 amino acids long.

This clonotype was recorded at least ten times. The chain joins TRBV5-8 to TRBJ1-5, with 9 nucleotides matching TRBD1. With V trimmed by 4 bases and J by 10 bases, 12 bases remained unmatched. In germline, CDR1 is SGHTS, CDR2 YDEGEE. CDR3 length: 15 amino acids. The CDR3 here is CASSSGQGSPYPQHF. DNA of the CDR3: TGTGCCAGCAGCAGTGGACAGGGGTCACCCTACCCCCAGCATTTT.

This clonotype was seen many times. The V and J genes are TRBV6-1 and TRBJ2-2; 7 nucleotides agree with TRBD1. Germline values: CDR1 MNHNS, CDR2 SASEGT. The length of the CDR3 is 16 residues. J gave up 0 bases and V 5 bases, and 6 bases lay outside the gene matches. CDR3 coding DNA: TGTGCCAGCAGTTCCACCGGGACAGCGAACACCGGGGAGCTGTTTTTT. This codes for CASSSTGTANTGELFF.